The source of this T cell receptor beta chain is a study of blood T cell repertoires in COVID-19. The overall study: Spain, Italy and the United States supplied samples that represented acute and convalescent COVID-19.

The method was immunoSEQ multiplex PCR; TCRdb's version includes in-frame clones alone and lacks a portion of them. Of 120,000 to 150,000 clones listed, 85% to 90% are singletons. This CDR3 region has 14 residues. The V gene lost 3 bases and the J gene lost 4 bases, with 10 bases spanning the gap. Germline CDR1 and CDR2: MNHNS and SASEGT. The sequencing sample was made of peripheral blood. The V and J genes are TRBV6-1 and TRBJ2-1, with D possibly being TRBD1 (5 bases). This receptor was identified in a man aged 18 to 30 with COVID-19, enrolled during active disease. CDR3 coding DNA: TGTGCCAGCAGTGACAGGGCCCCTTACAATGAGCAGTTCTTC. As protein: CASSDRAPYNEQFF.